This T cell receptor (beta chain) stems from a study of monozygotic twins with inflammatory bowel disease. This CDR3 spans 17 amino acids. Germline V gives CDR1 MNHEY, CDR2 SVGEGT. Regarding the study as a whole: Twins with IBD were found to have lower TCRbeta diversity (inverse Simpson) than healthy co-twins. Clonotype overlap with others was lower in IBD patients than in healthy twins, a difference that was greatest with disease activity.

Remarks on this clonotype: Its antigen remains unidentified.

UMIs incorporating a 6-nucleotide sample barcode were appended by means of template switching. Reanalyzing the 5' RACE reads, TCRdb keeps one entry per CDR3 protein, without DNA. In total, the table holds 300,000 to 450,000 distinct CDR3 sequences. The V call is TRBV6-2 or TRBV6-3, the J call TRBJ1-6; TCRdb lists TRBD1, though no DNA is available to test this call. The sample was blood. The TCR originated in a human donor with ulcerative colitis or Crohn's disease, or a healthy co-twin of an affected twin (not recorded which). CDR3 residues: CASRISSGTGPNSPLHF.